A selection of T cell receptor beta chains follows, all from one sample in a study of cytotoxic CD8 clonotypes in ibrutinib-treated CLL. Generated by immunoSEQ multiplex PCR, the TCRdb table keeps only in-frame clones and is missing some. The sample has some 70,000 clones; approximately 71% are singletons. Here the sequenced sample was PBMCs, taken after 12 months of ibrutinib treatment. Receptors were obtained from a human donor with chronic lymphocytic leukemia. The CDR3 runs from the conserved cysteine through the conserved F or W. Fields, in order: D gene, clone size, J gene, V gene, CDR3 protein, CDR3 DNA. A D gene is named only where the DNA matches it firmly. Rows give clone size only sometimes, using once, few, many, or a class for an expanded clone.

TRBD1 | . | TRBJ2-5 | TRBV15 | CATSRGWTGEQQTQYF | TGTGCCACCAGCAGAGGATGGACAGGGGAACAGCAGACCCAGTACTTC
. | once | TRBJ1-1 | TRBV10-3 | CAISDGLNTEAFF | TGTGCCATCAGTGACGGATTAAACACTGAAGCTTTCTTT
. | . | TRBJ2-4 | TRBV30 | CAWSSWTIPAKNIQYF | TGTGCCTGGAGTTCTTGGACTATACCGGCCAAAAACATTCAGTACTTC
TRBD1 | . | TRBJ2-1 | TRBV9 | CASSVGTGGHNEQFF | TGTGCCAGCAGCGTAGGGACAGGGGGCCACAATGAGCAGTTCTTC
. | . | TRBJ2-5 | TRBV5-4 | CASSASLAREWETQYF | TGTGCCAGCAGCGCCTCTTTGGCTAGGGAGTGGGAGACCCAGTACTTC
. | . | TRBJ1-2 | TRBV19 | CASSILGHMGYGYTF | TGTGCCAGTAGTATACTGGGCCACATGGGCTATGGCTACACCTTC
. | . | TRBJ2-3 | TRBV19 | CASSIAGGTQYF | TGTGCCAGTAGTATAGCAGGAGGTACGCAGTATTTT
. | few | TRBJ2-7 | TRBV30 | CAWSGGSGREGGKSGEQYF | TGTGCCTGGAGCGGTGGCTCCGGCAGGGAAGGGGGTAAGTCCGGCGAGCAGTACTTC
. | . | TRBJ2-7 | TRBV7-6 | CASSLAGQMYEQYF | TGTGCCAGCAGCTTAGCGGGACAAATGTACGAGCAGTACTTC
. | . | TRBJ1-2 | TRBV29-1 | CSARDQINYGYTF | TGCAGCGCACGGGACCAAATTAACTATGGCTACACCTTC
. | . | TRBJ1-4 | TRBV7-2 | CASSLAGGVQEKLFF | TGTGCCAGCAGCTTAGCGGGGGGGGTTCAGGAAAAACTGTTTTTT
TRBD1 | . | TRBJ1-1 | TRBV5-1 | CASSGAATGGSVNTEAFF | TGCGCCAGCAGCGGGGCCGCGACAGGGGGCTCGGTGAACACTGAAGCTTTCTTT
. | few | TRBJ1-6 | TRBV4-1 | CASRRPGAYNSPLHF | TGCGCCAGCAGGCGTCCGGGAGCATATAATTCACCCCTCCACTTT
TRBD2 | . | TRBJ2-7 | TRBV4-3 | CASSQDIPGGSYEQYF | TGCGCCAGCAGCCAAGATATCCCGGGGGGCTCCTACGAGCAGTACTTC
. | . | TRBJ2-7 | TRBV7-3 | CASSASPGLGEQYF | TGTGCCAGCAGCGCCAGCCCGGGTCTGGGAGAGCAGTACTTC
TRBD1 | . | TRBJ1-2 | TRBV5-1 | CASSQDRGGGYTF | TGCGCCAGCAGCCAAGACAGGGGCGGCGGCTACACCTTC
TRBD2 | . | TRBJ2-3 | TRBV5-1 | CASRAGGGTDTQYF | TGCGCCAGCAGGGCGGGGGGAGGCACAGATACGCAGTATTTT
. | once | TRBJ2-2 | TRBV7-9 | CASSTDLGPWSGELFF | TGTGCCAGCAGCACCGACTTGGGCCCCTGGTCCGGGGAGCTGTTTTTT
. | once | TRBJ2-7 | TRBV14 | CASSQEGTLSYEQYF | TGTGCCAGCAGCCAAGAAGGGACACTTTCCTACGAGCAGTACTTC
TRBD1 | once | TRBJ1-4 | TRBV6-5 | CASRPTGGREKLFF | TGTGCCAGCAGGCCGACAGGGGGCCGTGAAAAACTGTTTTTT
. | . | TRBJ1-5 | TRBV7-2 | CASSFGTGHQPQHF | TGTGCCAGCAGCTTTGGTACAGGACATCAGCCCCAGCATTTT